Presented here are 2 T cell receptor beta chains from one specimen sequenced in a study of T cell responses to AZD1222 COVID-19 vaccine (dated by TCRdb to the early 2020s). The library was generated by the immunoSEQ multiplex PCR assay. The table was pulled from immuneACCESS by TCRdb, which kept in-frame rearrangements only. Such tables lose some clones; where checked, under half of the loss comes from unresolved V genes, and the rest has no known cause. In all, the sample holds over 130,000 clones, and about 92% of those were seen once. The ten largest clones add up to 3% to 4.5% of the sample. In the paper's terms, the time point label means: about 28 days (+/-7) after the second vaccine dose. The sample here was peripheral blood, taken 28 days after the second AZD1222 dose. These receptors all stem from an adult who received the AZD1222 COVID-19 vaccine.

The chain uses TRBV9 and TRBJ2-7; 8 positions match TRBD2. The V and J ends lost 1 base and 3 bases, in that order; junction bases with no gene match: 3. Per germline, CDR1 SGDLS and CDR2 YYNGEE. The CDR3 is 14 residues long. DNA for the CDR3: TGTGCCAGCAGCGTAAGTACTAGCGGCTACGAGCAGTACTTC. Translation gives CASSVSTSGYEQYF.

The rearrangement links TRBV6-6 to TRBJ1-5; D uncertain. Trimming shortened V by 5 bases and J by 7 bases, and 18 bases separated the two germline ends. The CDR3 extends over 15 amino acids. Per the germline V gene, CDR1 is MNHNY and CDR2 is SVGAGI (reference sequence). CDR3: CASSADGSLSQPQHF. DNA of the CDR3: TGTGCCAGCAGTGCCGACGGGTCCCTTAGCCAGCCCCAGCATTTT.